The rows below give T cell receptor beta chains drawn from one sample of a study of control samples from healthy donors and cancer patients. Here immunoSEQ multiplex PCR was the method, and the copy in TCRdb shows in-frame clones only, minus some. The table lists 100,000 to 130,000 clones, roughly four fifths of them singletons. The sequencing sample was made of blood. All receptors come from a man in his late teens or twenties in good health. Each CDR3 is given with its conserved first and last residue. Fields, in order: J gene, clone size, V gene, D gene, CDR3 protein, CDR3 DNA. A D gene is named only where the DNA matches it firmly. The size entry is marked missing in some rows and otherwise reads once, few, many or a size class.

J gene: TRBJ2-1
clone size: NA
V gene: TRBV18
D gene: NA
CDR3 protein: CASSKPKTADNEQFF
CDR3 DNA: TGTGCCAGCTCCAAACCAAAGACAGCCGACAATGAGCAGTTCTTC

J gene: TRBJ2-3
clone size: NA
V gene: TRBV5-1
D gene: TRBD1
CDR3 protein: CASGTGQEWDTQYF
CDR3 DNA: TGCGCCAGCGGGACAGGGCAAGAGTGGGATACGCAGTATTTT

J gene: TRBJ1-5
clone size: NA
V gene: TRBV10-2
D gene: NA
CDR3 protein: CASSESYYLPQHF
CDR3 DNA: TGCGCCAGCAGTGAGTCATACTACTTGCCCCAGCATTTT

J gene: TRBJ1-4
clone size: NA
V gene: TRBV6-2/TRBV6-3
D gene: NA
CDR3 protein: CASSYVVFEKLFF
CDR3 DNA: TGTGCCAGCAGTTACGTGGTCTTCGAAAAACTGTTTTTT

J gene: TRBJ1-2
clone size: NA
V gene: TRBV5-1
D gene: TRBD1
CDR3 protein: CASSPDDRAYGYTF
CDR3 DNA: TGCGCCAGCAGCCCCGACGACAGGGCCTATGGCTACACCTTC

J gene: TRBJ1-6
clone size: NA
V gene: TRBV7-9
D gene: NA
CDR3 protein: CASSLIQGNGSPLHF
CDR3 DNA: TGTGCCAGCAGCTTAATACAGGGAAACGGGTCACCCCTCCACTTT

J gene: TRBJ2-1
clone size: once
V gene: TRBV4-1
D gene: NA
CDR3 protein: CASTPQVSYNEQFF
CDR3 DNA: TGCGCCAGCACCCCCCAGGTCTCCTACAATGAGCAGTTCTTC

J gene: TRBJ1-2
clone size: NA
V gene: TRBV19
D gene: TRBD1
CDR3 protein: CASSLQPGQGMVGYTF
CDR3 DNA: TGTGCCAGTAGTCTTCAACCGGGACAGGGTATGGTCGGCTACACCTTC

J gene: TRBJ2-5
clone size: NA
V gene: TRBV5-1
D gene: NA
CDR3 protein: CASSFSGGFPEYF
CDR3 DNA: TGCGCCAGCAGCTTTTCGGGGGGCTTTCCGGAGTACTTC

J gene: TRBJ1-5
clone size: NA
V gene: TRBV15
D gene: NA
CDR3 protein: CATSRDPGRKRNQPQHF
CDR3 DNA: TGTGCCACCAGCAGAGATCCGGGCCGAAAACGCAATCAGCCCCAGCATTTT

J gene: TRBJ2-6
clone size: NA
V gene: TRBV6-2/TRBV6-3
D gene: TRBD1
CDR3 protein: CASSNDRAGANVLTF
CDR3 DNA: TGTGCCAGCAGCAATGACAGGGCTGGGGCCAACGTCCTGACTTTC

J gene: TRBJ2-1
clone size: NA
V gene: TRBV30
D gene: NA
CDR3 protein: CAWSGDTYNEQFF
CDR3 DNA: TGTGCCTGGTCGGGAGACACCTACAATGAGCAGTTCTTC

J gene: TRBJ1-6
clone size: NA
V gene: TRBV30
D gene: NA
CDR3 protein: CAWKSDPSANSPLHF
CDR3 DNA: TGTGCCTGGAAGTCAGACCCTTCGGCCAATTCACCCCTCCACTTT

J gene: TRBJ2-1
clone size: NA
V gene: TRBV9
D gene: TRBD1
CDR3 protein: CASSLRDSLYNEQFF
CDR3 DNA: TGTGCCAGCAGCCTCCGGGACAGTCTGTACAATGAGCAGTTCTTC

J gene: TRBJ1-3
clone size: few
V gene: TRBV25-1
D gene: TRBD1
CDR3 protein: CASSERETGRSGNTIYF
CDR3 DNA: TGTGCCAGCAGTGAACGGGAGACAGGGCGCTCTGGAAACACCATATATTTT

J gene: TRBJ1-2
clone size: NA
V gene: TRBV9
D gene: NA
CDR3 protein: CASSVAGGPKGYTF
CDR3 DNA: TGTGCCAGCAGCGTAGCTGGAGGGCCAAAGGGCTACACCTTC

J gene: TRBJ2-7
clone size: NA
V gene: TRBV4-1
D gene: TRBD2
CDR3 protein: CASSQEGHGGEQYF
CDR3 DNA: TGCGCCAGCAGCCAAGAAGGTCACGGGGGGGAGCAGTACTTC

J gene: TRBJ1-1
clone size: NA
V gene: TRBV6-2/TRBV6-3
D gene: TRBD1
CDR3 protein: CASSYSTGGGYTEAFF
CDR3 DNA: TGTGCCAGCAGTTACTCGACAGGGGGCGGTTACACTGAAGCTTTCTTT

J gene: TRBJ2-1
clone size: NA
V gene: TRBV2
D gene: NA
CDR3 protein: CASSVWVGRHNEQFF
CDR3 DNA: TGTGCCAGCAGTGTTTGGGTAGGAAGGCACAATGAGCAGTTCTTC

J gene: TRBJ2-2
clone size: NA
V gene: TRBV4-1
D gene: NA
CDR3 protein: CASSPPASTGELFF
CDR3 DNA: TGCGCCAGCAGCCCACCCGCCTCGACCGGGGAGCTGTTTTTT

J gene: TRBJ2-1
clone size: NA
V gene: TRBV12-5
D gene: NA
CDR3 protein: CASGLVRDRTSSYNEQFF
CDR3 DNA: TGTGCTAGTGGTTTGGTGCGGGATAGGACGAGCTCCTACAATGAGCAGTTCTTC

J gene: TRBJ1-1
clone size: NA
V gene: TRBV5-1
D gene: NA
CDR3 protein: CASSLTTVNTEAFF
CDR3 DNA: TGCGCCAGCAGCTTAACGACAGTTAACACTGAAGCTTTTTTT

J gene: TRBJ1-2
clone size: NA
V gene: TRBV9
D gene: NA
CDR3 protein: CASSVDVEIYGYTF
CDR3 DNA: TGTGCCAGCAGCGTAGATGTGGAGATCTATGGCTACACCTTC

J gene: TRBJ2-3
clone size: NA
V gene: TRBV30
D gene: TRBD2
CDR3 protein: CAWMGGGTDTQYF
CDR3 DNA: TGTGCCTGGATGGGGGGGGGCACAGATACGCAGTATTTT

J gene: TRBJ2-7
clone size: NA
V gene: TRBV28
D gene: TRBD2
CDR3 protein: CASRAPGTSGLSSYERYF
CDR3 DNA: TGTGCCAGCAGGGCTCCCGGGACTAGCGGTCTCAGCTCCTACGAGCGGTACTTC

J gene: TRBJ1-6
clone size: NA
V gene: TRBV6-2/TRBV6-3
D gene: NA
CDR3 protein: CASSPRYTPPPLHF
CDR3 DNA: TGTGCCAGCAGCCCTAGATACACACCACCACCCCTCCACTTT

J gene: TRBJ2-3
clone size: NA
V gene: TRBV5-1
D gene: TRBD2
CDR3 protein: CASTQLAGGGDTQYF
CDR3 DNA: TGCGCCAGCACCCAACTAGCGGGGGGTGGAGATACGCAGTATTTT

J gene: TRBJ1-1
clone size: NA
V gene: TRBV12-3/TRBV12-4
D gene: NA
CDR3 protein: CASSSPGATEAFF
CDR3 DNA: TGTGCCAGCAGTTCCCCAGGGGCCACTGAAGCTTTCTTT

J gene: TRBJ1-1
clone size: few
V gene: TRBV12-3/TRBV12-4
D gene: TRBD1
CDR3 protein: CASRSPGQGAFF
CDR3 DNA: TGTGCCAGCAGGTCCCCGGGACAGGGCGCTTTCTTT

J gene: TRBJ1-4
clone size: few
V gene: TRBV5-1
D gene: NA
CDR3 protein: CASSLENRLNEKLFF
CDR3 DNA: TGCGCCAGCAGCTTGGAAAACAGACTAAATGAAAAACTGTTTTTT

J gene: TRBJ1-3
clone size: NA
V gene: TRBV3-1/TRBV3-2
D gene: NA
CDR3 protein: CASSQGGGRRNTIYF
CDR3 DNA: TGTGCCAGCAGCCAAGGGGGGGGAAGAAGAAACACCATATATTTT

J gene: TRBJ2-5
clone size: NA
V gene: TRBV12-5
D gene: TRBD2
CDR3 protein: CASGLGTGTSGGAYEETQYF
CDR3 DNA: TGTGCTAGTGGTTTGGGAACCGGGACTAGCGGGGGGGCGTACGAAGAGACCCAGTACTTC

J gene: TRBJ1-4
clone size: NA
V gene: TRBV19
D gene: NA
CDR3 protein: CASNDRPNEKLFF
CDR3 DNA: TGTGCCAGTAACGACAGACCGAATGAAAAACTGTTTTTT

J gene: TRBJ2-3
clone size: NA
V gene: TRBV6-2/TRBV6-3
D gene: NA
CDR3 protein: CASSYSIWMGAITDTQYF
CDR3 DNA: TGTGCCAGCAGTTACTCGATTTGGATGGGGGCCATCACAGATACGCAGTATTTT

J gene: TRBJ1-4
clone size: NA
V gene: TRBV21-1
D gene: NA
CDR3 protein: CASSKEEETGGLNEKLFF
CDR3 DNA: TGTGCCAGCAGCAAAGAAGAGGAGACAGGGGGTTTAAATGAAAAACTGTTTTTT

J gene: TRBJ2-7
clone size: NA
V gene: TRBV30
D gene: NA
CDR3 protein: CAWSVSTGSYEQYF
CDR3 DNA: TGTGCCTGGAGTGTATCGACGGGCTCCTACGAGCAGTACTTC

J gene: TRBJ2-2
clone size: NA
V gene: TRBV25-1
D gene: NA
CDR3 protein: CASSESRRTTPTGELFF
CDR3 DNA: TGTGCCAGCAGTGAATCTCGGAGGACTACCCCCACCGGGGAGCTGTTTTTT

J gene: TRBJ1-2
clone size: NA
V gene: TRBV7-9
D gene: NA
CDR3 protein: CASSLGVGDGYTF
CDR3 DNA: TGTGCCAGCAGCTTAGGGGTGGGGGATGGCTACACCTTC

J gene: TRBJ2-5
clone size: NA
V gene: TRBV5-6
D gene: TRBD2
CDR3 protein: CASGGLAGQETQYF
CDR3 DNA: TGTGCCAGCGGGGGACTAGCGGGGCAAGAGACCCAGTACTTC

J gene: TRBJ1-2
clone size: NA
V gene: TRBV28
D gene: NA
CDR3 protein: CASSSGLFGGPYGYTF
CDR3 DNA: TGTGCCAGCAGTTCGGGACTTTTTGGGGGTCCCTATGGCTACACCTTC

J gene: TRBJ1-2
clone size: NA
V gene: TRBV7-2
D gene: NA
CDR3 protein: CASSRVKGDYGYTF
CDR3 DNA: TGTGCCAGCAGCCGGGTTAAGGGGGACTATGGCTACACCTTC

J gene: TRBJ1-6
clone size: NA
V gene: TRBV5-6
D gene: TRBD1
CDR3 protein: CASTFRSQGASPLHF
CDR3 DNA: TGTGCCAGCACCTTCCGCTCACAGGGGGCGTCACCCCTCCACTTT

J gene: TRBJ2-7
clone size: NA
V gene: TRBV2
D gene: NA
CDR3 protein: CASSEDMGSAYYEQYF
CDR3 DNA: TGTGCCAGCAGTGAAGATATGGGTTCCGCCTACTACGAGCAGTACTTC

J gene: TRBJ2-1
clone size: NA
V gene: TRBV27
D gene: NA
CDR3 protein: CASSLGPTYNEQFF
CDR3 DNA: TGTGCCAGCAGTTTAGGTCCCACCTACAATGAGCAGTTCTTC

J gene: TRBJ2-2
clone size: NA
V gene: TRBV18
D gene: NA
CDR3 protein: CASSPRQFNTGELFF
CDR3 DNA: TGTGCCAGCTCACCCCGCCAGTTTAACACCGGGGAGCTGTTTTTT

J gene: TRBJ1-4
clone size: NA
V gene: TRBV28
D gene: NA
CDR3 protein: CASSSGTFNEKLFF
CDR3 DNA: TGTGCCAGCAGTTCCGGGACCTTTAATGAAAAACTGTTTTTT

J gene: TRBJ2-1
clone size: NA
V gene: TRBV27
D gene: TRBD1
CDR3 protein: CASSLDRGTNEQFF
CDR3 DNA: TGTGCCAGCAGTTTGGACAGGGGAACGAATGAGCAGTTCTTC

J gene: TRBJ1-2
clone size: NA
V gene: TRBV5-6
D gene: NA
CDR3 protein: CASSLRAGRYGYTF
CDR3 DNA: TGTGCCAGCAGCTTGCGTGCGGGGAGATATGGCTACACCTTC

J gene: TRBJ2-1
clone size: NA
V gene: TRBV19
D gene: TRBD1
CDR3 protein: CATRGQGRNEQFF
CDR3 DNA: TGTGCCACTAGAGGACAGGGAAGGAATGAGCAGTTCTTC

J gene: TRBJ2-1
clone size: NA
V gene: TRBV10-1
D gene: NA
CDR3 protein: CASSESGRKRYNEQFF
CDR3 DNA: TGCGCCAGCAGTGAGTCCGGCCGTAAAAGGTACAATGAGCAGTTCTTC

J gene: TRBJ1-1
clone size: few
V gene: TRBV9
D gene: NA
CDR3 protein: CASSVGQGGMNTEAFF
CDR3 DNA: TGTGCCAGCAGCGTAGGGCAGGGCGGGATGAACACTGAAGCTTTCTTT

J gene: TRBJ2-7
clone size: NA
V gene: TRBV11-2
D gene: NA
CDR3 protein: CASAGGRQYF
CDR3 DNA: TGTGCCAGCGCAGGGGGGAGGCAGTACTTC